The source of this T cell receptor beta chain is a study of post-analysis software for immune sequencing data. Study outcomes and limitations: Patients had higher frequencies than controls of roughly five TRBV segments, including TRBV5-6, TRBV5-1 and TRBV20-1. Compared with controls, patients showed significantly lower normalized Chao1 diversity. By F measure, strong co-clustering occurred among samples prepared in the same batch.

cDNA libraries of TCR beta carried unique molecular identifiers. Once roughly 1 to 10 million T cells were used, roughly 0.5 million cDNA molecules resulted. TCRdb re-analysed the PCR reads in MiXCR, keeping a single row per CDR3 protein. The repertoire includes around 770,000 distinct CDR3 sequences, 35% to 55% of them detected once, and 4% to 5% sits in the top ten. The V end was cut by 1 base, the J end by 7 bases, with 11 bases between. CDR3 length equals 15 residues. Germline loops: CDR1 SGHAT, CDR2 FQDESV (reference sequence). Comments on this clonotype: Its antigen remains unknown.

This receptor was identified in a girl aged 10 to 17 with multiple sclerosis. What was sequenced was blood. The chain joins TRBV11-1 to TRBJ1-6; tentatively, D is TRBD1 (5 bases). This CDR3 is CASSLGRGTNSPLHF. CDR3 DNA sequence: TGTGCCAGCAGCTTAGGGCGGGGGACCAATTCACCCCTCCACTTT.